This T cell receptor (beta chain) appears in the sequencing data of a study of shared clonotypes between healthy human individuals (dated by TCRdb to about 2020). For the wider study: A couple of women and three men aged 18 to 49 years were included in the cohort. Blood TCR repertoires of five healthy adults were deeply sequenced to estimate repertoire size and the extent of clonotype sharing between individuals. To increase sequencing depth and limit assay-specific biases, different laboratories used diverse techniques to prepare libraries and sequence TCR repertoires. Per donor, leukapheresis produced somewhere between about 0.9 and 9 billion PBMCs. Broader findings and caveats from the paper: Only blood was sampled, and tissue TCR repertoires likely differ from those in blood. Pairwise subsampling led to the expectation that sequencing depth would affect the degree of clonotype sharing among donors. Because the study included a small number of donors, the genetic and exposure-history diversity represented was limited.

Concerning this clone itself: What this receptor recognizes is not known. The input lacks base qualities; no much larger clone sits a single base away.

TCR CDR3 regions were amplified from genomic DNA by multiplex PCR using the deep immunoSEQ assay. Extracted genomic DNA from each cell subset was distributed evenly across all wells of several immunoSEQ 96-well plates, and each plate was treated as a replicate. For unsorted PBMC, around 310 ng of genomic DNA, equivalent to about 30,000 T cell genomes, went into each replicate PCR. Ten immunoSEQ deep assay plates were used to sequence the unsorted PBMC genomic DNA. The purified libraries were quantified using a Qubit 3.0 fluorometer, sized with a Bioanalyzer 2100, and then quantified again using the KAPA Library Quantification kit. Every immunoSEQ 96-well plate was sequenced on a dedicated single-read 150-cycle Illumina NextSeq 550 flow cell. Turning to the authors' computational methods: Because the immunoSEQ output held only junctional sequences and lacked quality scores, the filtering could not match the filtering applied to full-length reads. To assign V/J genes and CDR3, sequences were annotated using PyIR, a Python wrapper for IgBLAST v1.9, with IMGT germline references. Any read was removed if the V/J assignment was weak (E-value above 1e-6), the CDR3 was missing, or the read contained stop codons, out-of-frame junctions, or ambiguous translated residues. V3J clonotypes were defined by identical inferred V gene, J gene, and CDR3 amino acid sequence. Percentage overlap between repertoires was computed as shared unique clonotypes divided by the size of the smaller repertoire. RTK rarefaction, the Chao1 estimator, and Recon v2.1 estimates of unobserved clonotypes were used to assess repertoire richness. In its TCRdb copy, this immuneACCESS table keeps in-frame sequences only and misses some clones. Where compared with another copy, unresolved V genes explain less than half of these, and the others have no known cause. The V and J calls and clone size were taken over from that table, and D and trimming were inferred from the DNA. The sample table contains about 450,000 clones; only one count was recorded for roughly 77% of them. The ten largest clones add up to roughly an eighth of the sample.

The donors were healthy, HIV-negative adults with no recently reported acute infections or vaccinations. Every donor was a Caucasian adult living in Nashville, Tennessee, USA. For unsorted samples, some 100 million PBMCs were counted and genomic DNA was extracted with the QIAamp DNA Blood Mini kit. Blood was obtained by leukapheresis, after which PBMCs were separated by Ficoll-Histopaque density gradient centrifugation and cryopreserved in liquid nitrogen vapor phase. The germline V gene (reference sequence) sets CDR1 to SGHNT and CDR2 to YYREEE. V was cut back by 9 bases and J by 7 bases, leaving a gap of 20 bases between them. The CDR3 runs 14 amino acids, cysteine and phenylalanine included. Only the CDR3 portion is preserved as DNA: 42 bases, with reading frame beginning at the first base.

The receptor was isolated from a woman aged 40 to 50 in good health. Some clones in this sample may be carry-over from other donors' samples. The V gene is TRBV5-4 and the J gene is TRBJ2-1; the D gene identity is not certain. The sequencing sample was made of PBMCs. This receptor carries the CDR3 CATSPGSSANEQFF. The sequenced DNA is TGTGCCACATCCCCCGGCAGCAGCGCGAATGAGCAGTTCTTC.